This T cell receptor beta chain is drawn from a study of Graves' ophthalmopathy and Graves' hyperthyroidism listed by TCRdb under 2018. General notes on the study: A patient counted as having stable hyperthyroidism if there was no progression to ophthalmopathy within 18 months of follow-up. In total, 120 to 150 blood samples were TCR-sequenced: roughly 45 ophthalmopathy, about 75 hyperthyroidism and some 17 hyperthyroidism-to-ophthalmopathy patients. An independent validation cohort comprised 18 hyperthyroidism patients and about 16 patients who later progressed from hyperthyroidism to ophthalmopathy. To explore V-J signatures that distinguish ophthalmopathy from hyperthyroidism, a discovery set of around 100 patients was enrolled, made up of roughly 41 with ophthalmopathy and around 57 with stable hyperthyroidism. To tell Graves' ophthalmopathy apart from Graves' hyperthyroidism, and to predict which patients would progress to ophthalmopathy, the study relied on TCR beta repertoire signatures. In more than five hyperthyroidism patients, T-cell repertoires of thyroid tissue and blood were compared. After sampling, hyperthyroidism patients received methimazole starting at 30 mg daily, and ophthalmopathy patients received high-dose intravenous methylprednisolone. Beyond this particular receptor, the publication reports: Sample size was not predetermined statistically, and investigators were not blinded to group allocation. In cross-validation, the 13-signature model distinguished ophthalmopathy from stable hyperthyroidism with more than 85% sensitivity and 81.08% specificity, while in the test set the corresponding values were roughly 80% and 75%. In validation, the model predicted ophthalmopathy progression with about 71% sensitivity and approximately 75% specificity; some 13 predicted patients were CT-confirmed with GO in a median of about 7.1 months. Most expanded thyroid clonotypes with a frequency above 0.001 also appeared in blood, which suggests that blood repertoires may reflect the immune response in the thyroid.

Cut back by 6 bases and 2 bases, the V and J ends lie 14 bases apart. The CDR3 measures 14 amino acids from cysteine to phenylalanine. Of all the DNA, just the CDR3 is kept, 42 bases in frame from base 1. CDR1 and CDR2, looked up from the germline V gene (reference sequence), are MNHNY and SVGAGI. TCR beta CDR3 regions were amplified from RNA transcripts for repertoire sequencing. HTBI primers and the Qiagen OneStep RT-PCR kit were used in a first-round RT-PCR, which was followed by a second-round multiplex PCR, size selection and purification. The libraries underwent paired-end sequencing with 100 bp reads on an Illumina HiSeq2000. In the paper's pipeline: SOAPnuke was used to process the reads, removing any read that contained adapters or uncalled bases, had a mean Phred below 15, or lacked an exact match to the constant primer or identifier. COPE v1.2.5 was used to merge the high-quality paired reads. Each unique nucleotide sequence was treated as a clonotype, and MiTCR v1.1 was used to align the clonotypes to the IMGT TRB V, D and J references. Analysis was restricted to V-J combinations with a frequency above 0.0001, which covered roughly 99% of repertoires. For each V-J combination, a TCR clonal expansion and chaos score was defined as the ratio of F50 clonal expansion to chaos observed in the TCRdist matrix. Welch's t-statistics and random forest were used to reduce features to approximately 13 V-J combinations, which were fed into a naive Bayes classifier. The similarity between thyroid and blood repertoires was quantified using the Morisita-Horn index. TCRdb applied fastp at Q25 and MiXCR to the public reads, then kept only in-frame beta chains. Rows matching on CDR3 protein sequence are summarized as one entry with the most common DNA and genes. The V and J calls shown here were made by TCRdb, not taken from the authors' results. This sample comprises over a million distinct CDR3 sequences, roughly two fifths of them detected only once. Clones ranked in the top ten supply 8.5% to 14% of the sample.

At least ten counts were recorded for this clonotype. Its cognate antigen has yet to be identified. No base quality information exists; no much larger clone differs at one position. Patients with hyperthyroidism were aged 18 to 65 years, had been newly diagnosed, and had a disease duration of less than 2 months. Patients with other autoimmune diseases, uncontrolled infections, pregnancy or lactation were excluded from the study. Diagnosis was based on clinical symptoms, serum thyroxine, TRAb, thyroid ultrasound and orbital computed tomography. Trizol reagent was used to extract the total RNA, and its quality was then checked on an Agilent 2100 Bioanalyzer.

The chain joins TRBV6-6 to TRBJ2-7; TRBD1 is a possible D gene, resting on 5 matching bases. What was sequenced was peripheral blood or thyroid tissue (not recorded which). This clonotype was obtained from an adult man with Graves' hyperthyroidism. The sequenced DNA: TGTGCCAGCAGCTTAACTCAGACAGCCTACGAGCAGTACTTC. The translation is CASSLTQTAYEQYF.